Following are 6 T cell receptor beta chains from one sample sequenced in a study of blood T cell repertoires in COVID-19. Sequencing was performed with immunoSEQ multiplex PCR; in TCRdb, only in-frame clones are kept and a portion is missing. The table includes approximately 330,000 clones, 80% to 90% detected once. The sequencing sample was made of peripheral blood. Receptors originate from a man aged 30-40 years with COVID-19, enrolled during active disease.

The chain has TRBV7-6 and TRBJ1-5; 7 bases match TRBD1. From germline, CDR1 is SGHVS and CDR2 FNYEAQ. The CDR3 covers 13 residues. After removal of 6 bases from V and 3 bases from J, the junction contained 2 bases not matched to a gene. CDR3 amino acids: CASSQGVNQPQHF. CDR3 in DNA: TGTGCCAGCAGTCAGGGGGTCAATCAGCCCCAGCATTTT.

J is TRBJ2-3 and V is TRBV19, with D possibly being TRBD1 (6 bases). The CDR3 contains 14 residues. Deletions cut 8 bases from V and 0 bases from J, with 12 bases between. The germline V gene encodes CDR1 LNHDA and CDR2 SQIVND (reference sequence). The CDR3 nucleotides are TGTGCCAGTCGACGGACAGCTAGCACAGATACGCAGTATTTT. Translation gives CASRRTASTDTQYF.

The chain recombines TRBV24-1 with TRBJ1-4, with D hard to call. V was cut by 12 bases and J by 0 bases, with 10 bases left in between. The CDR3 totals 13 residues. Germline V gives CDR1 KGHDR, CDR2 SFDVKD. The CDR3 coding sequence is TGTGCCTCGACAAGTGCAACTAATGAAAAACTGTTTTTT. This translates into CASTSATNEKLFF.

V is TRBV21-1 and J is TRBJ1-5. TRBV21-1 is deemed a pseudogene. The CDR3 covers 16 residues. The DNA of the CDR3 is TGTGCCAGCAGCAAAAAAAAGAGGAGTTGGAATCAGCCCCAGCATTTT. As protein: CASSKKKRSWNQPQHF.

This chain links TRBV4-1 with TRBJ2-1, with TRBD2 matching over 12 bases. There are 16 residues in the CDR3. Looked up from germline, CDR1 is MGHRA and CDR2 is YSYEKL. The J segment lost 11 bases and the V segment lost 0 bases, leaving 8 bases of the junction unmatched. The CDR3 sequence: CASSQEGLGLAGKQFF. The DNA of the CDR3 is TGCGCCAGCAGCCAAGAGGGTCTCGGACTAGCGGGAAAGCAGTTCTTC.

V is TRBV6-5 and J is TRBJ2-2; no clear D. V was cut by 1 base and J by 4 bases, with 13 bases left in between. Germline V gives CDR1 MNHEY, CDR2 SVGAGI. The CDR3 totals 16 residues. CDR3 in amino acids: CASSYLKLDGTGELFF. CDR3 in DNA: TGTGCCAGCAGTTACTTAAAGCTCGATGGCACCGGGGAGCTGTTTTTT.